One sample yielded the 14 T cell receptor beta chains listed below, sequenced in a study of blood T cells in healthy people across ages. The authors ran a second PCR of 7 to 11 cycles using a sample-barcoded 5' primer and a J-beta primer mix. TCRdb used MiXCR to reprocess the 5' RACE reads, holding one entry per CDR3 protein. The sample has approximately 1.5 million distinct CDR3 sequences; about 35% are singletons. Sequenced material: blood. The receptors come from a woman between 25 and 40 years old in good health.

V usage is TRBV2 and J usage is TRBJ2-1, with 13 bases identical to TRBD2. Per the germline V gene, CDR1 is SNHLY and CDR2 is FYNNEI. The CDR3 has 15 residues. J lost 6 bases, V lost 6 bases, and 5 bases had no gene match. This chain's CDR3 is CASRALAGGLNEQFF. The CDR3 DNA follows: TGTGCCAGCAGGGCACTAGCGGGGGGGCTCAATGAGCAGTTCTTC. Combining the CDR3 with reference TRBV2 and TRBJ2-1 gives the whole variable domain EPEVTQTPSHQVTQMGQEVILRCVPISNHLYFYWYRQILGQKVEFLVSFYNNEISEKSEIFDDQFSVERPDGSNFTLKIRSTKLEDSAMYFCASRALAGGLNEQFFGPGTRLTVL.

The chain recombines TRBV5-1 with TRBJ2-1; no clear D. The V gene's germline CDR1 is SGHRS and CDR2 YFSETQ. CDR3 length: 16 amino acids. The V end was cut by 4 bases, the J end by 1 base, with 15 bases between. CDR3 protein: CASSPRPTGSYNEQFF. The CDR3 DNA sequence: TGCGCCAGCAGCCCTCGGCCCACCGGGTCCTACAATGAGCAGTTCTTC.

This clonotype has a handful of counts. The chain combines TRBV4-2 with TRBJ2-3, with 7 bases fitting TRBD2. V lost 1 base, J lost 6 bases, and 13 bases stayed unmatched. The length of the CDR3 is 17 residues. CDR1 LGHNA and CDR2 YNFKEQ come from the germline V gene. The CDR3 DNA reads TGTGCCAGCAGCCAAGGGCGGCTAGCGGCACCCGCGGATACGCAGTATTTT. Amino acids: CASSQGRLAAPADTQYF.

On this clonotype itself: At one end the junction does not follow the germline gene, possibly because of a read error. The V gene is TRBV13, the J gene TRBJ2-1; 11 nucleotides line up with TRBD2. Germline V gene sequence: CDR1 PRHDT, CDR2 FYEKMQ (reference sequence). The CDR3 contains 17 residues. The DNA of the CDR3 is TGTGCCAGCAGCTTAGGACTGGGACTAGCGGAGAACAATGCGCAGTTCTTC. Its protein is CASSLGLGLAENNAQFF.

The CDR3 DNA sequence: TGCGCCAGCAGCCAAGATCGGGGTGAAAAACTGTTTTTT. It codes for CASSQDRGEKLFF. V usage is TRBV4-1 and J usage is TRBJ1-4, with no clear D. Trimming removed 0 bases at V and 7 bases at J, with 6 bases between. The germline gives CDR1 MGHRA, CDR2 YSYEKL. This CDR3 is 13 amino acids long.

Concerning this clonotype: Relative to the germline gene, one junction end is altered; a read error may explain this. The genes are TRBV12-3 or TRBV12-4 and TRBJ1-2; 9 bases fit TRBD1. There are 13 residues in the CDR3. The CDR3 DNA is TGTGCCAGCAGAGCCGGGACAGGGAATGGCTGCACCTTC. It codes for CASRAGTGNGCTF.

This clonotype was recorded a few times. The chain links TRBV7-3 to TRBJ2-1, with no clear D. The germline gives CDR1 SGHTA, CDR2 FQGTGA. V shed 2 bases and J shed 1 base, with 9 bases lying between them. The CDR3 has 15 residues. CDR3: CASSLVMTSYNEQFF. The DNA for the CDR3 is TGTGCCAGCAGCTTAGTCATGACTTCCTACAATGAGCAGTTCTTC.

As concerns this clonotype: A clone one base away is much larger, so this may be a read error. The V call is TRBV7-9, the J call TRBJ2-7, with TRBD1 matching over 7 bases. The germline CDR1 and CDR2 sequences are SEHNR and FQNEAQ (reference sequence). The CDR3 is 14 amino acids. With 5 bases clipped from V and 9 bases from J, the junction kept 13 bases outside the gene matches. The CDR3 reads CASSPPTGYHGQYF. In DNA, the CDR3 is TGTGCCAGCAGCCCGCCGACAGGGTACCACGGGCAGTACTTC.

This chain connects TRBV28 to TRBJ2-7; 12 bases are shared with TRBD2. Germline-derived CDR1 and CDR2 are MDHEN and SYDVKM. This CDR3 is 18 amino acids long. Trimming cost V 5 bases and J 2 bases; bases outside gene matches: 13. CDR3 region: CASSRHWLTSGGPYEQYF. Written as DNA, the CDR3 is TGTGCCAGCAGTCGACATTGGCTGACTAGCGGGGGACCCTACGAGCAGTACTTC.

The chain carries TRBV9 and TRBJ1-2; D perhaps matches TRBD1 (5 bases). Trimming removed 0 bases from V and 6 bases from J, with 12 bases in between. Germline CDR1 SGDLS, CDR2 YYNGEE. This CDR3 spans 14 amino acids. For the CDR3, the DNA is TGTGCCAGCAGCGTAGAAGGCAGGGAAAATGGCTACACCTTC. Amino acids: CASSVEGRENGYTF.

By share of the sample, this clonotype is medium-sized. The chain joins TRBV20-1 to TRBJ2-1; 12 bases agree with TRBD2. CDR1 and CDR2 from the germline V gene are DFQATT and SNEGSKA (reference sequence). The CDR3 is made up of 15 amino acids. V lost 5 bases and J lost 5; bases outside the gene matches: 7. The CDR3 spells CSAPSGRAGNNEQFF. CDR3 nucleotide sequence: TGCAGTGCTCCTAGCGGGAGGGCCGGTAACAATGAGCAGTTCTTC.

CDR3 nucleotide sequence: TGTGCCAGCTCTCACCGGGGATCCAACTATGGCTACACCTTC. This gives the protein CASSHRGSNYGYTF. The V gene is TRBV7-2, the J gene TRBJ1-2; D remains ambiguous. From germline, CDR1 is SGHTA and CDR2 FQGNSA. Between the trimmed V and J ends, which lost 8 bases and 2 bases, there was a span of 15 bases. The CDR3 sequence is 14 residues long.

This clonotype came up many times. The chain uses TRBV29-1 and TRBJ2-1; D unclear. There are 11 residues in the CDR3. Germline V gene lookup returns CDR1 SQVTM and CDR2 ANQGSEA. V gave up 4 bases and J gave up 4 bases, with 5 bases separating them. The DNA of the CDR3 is TGCAGCGTTGTGGTATACAATGAGCAGTTCTTC. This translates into CSVVVYNEQFF.

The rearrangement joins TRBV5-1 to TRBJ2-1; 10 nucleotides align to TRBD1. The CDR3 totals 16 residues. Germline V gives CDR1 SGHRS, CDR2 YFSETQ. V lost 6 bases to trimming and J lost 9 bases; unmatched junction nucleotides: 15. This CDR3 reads CASKDGQGGTRGEQFF. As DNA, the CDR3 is TGCGCCAGCAAGGACGGACAGGGGGGGACCAGGGGTGAGCAGTTCTTC.